This is a list of T cell receptor beta chains from one sample in a study of siplizumab effects on memory and regulatory T cells. The method was immunoSEQ multiplex PCR; TCRdb's version includes in-frame clones alone and lacks a portion of them. Here the sample spans approximately 98,000 clones, roughly 94% being singletons. The specimen sequenced was non-Treg CD4+ T cells sorted from blood. The receptors stem from a human donor in good health. Each CDR3 is given with its conserved first and last residue. D genes are given only for firm matches. The size of a clone is reported for some rows only, either as once, few or many, or as a class for expanded clones.

d_gene	abundance	v_gene	j_gene	CDR3aa	CDR3nt
TRBD1	.	TRBV7-6	TRBJ2-3	CASSLEQGAYLTDTQYF	TGTGCCAGCAGCTTAGAACAGGGGGCTTACCTCACAGATACGCAGTATTTT
.	.	TRBV10-3	TRBJ2-7	CAISESTSLSYEQYF	TGTGCCATCAGTGAGTCCACTTCTCTCTCCTACGAGCAGTACTTC
.	.	TRBV6-5	TRBJ1-5	CASSPYKGSNQPQHF	TGTGCCAGCAGTCCCTACAAAGGCTCAAATCAGCCCCAGCATTTT
.	.	TRBV2	TRBJ2-6	CASEVGANVLTF	TGTGCCAGCGAGGTTGGGGCCAACGTCCTGACTTTC
.	.	TRBV21-1	TRBJ2-7	CASSQQGSYEQYF	TGTGCCAGCAGCCAGCAGGGCTCCTACGAGCAGTACTTC
.	.	TRBV11-3	TRBJ2-1	CASSQSSASNEQFF	TGTGCCAGCAGCCAAAGCTCAGCGAGCAATGAGCAGTTCTTC
.	.	TRBV9	TRBJ2-2	CASSSRGTPKTGELFF	TGTGCCAGCAGCTCGAGGGGAACTCCTAAAACCGGGGAGCTGTTTTTT
.	.	TRBV2	TRBJ2-1	CASRFRGPGAGVSNEQFF	TGTGCCAGCAGATTCAGAGGCCCCGGGGCAGGGGTTTCGAATGAGCAGTTCTTC
TRBD2	once	TRBV14	TRBJ2-3	CASSQGSGRKDTQYF	TGTGCCAGCAGCCAAGGGTCCGGGAGGAAAGATACGCAGTATTTT
TRBD1	.	TRBV27	TRBJ2-5	CASSYSWRGGWETQYF	TGTGCCAGCAGCTATTCTTGGAGAGGGGGCTGGGAGACCCAGTACTTC
.	once	TRBV7-2	TRBJ1-3	CASSLVQSHSSGNTIYF	TGTGCCAGCAGCTTAGTCCAGAGCCATAGCTCTGGAAACACCATATATTTT
.	.	TRBV25-1	TRBJ1-4	CASSDRLGEEKLFF	TGTGCCAGCAGTGATCGGCTGGGGGAGGAAAAACTGTTTTTT
.	.	TRBV18	TRBJ1-2	CASSPGGAYGYTF	TGTGCCAGCTCACCAGGGGGGGCCTATGGCTACACCTTC
.	.	TRBV6-6	TRBJ2-7	CASSYAGSYEQYF	TGTGCCAGCAGTTACGCGGGGAGCTACGAGCAGTACTTC
.	.	TRBV6-5	TRBJ2-5	CASSYFPTADKETQYF	TGTGCCAGCAGTTACTTTCCGACCGCGGATAAAGAGACCCAGTACTTC
.	.	TRBV27	TRBJ1-6	CASGITIPYNSPLHF	TGTGCCAGCGGGATCACTATCCCATATAATTCACCCCTCCACTTT
TRBD1	.	TRBV29-1	TRBJ2-1	CSVTPGQGYNEQFF	TGCAGCGTGACGCCGGGACAGGGCTACAATGAGCAGTTCTTC
.	.	TRBV27	TRBJ2-5	CASRRTGQETQYF	TGTGCCAGCAGAAGAACCGGCCAAGAGACCCAGTACTTC
TRBD2	.	TRBV14	TRBJ2-2	CASSQPGLARNTGELFF	TGTGCCAGCAGCCAACCGGGACTAGCGAGGAACACCGGGGAGCTGTTTTTT
TRBD2	.	TRBV9	TRBJ2-1	CASSVGGSGRVDEQFF	TGTGCCAGCAGCGTAGGCGGTAGCGGGAGGGTGGATGAGCAGTTCTTC
.	.	TRBV30	TRBJ2-3	CAWSGLQVGTDTQYF	TGTGCCTGGAGCGGACTCCAGGTGGGCACAGATACGCAGTATTTT
.	once	TRBV5-1	TRBJ1-2	CASSLSQGNYGYTF	TGCGCCAGCAGCTTGAGCCAGGGGAACTATGGCTACACCTTC
TRBD2	.	TRBV9	TRBJ2-7	CASSVTAGGPSEQYF	TGTGCCAGCAGCGTAACAGCGGGAGGGCCGAGCGAGCAGTACTTC
TRBD2	.	TRBV27	TRBJ2-3	CASSFSGRAGDTQYF	TGTGCCAGCTCCTTCAGCGGGAGGGCCGGAGATACGCAGTATTTT
.	.	TRBV5-1	TRBJ1-4	CASSSGRLNEKLFF	TGCGCCAGCAGCTCCGGGAGGCTTAATGAAAAACTGTTTTTT
TRBD1	.	TRBV28	TRBJ2-5	CASSAAQGAGETQYF	TGTGCCAGCAGTGCTGCGCAGGGGGCGGGAGAGACCCAGTACTTC